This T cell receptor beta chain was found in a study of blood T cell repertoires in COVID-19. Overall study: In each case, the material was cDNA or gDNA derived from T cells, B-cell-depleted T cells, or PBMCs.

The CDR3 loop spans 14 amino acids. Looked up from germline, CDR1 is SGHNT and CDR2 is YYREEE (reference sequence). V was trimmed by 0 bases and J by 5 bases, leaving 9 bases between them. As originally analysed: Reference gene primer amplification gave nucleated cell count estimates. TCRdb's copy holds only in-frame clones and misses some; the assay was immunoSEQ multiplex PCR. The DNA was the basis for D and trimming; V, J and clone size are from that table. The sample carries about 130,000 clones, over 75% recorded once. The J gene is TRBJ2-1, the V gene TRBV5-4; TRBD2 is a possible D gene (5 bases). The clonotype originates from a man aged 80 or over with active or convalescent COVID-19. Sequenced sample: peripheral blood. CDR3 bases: TGTGCCAGCAGCTTGGTCGGGGTCCACAATGAGCAGTTCTTC. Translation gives CASSLVGVHNEQFF.